Each of the 23 T cell receptor beta chains below was sequenced from the same sample in a study of beta chain features in type 1 diabetes. Points from the study as a whole: Researchers report that Type 1 diabetes patients had moderately but significantly shorter TCRB CDR3s across all four CD4+ subsets.

These TCRs' antigens remain unknown. The entirety of the isolated RNA underwent reverse transcription, so expressed TCRB transcripts were sequenced. Produced via immunoSEQ multiplex PCR; TCRdb's table is partial and in-frame only. This table has hundreds of thousands of clones, over 12% appearing once. Sequencing was carried out using naive CD4+ T cells from blood. All receptors derive from a man aged 18 to 29 with type 1 diabetes.

V gene TRBV6-6 combines with J gene TRBJ2-7; no reliable D call. The CDR3 totals 12 residues. Germline assignment: CDR1 MNHNY and CDR2 SVGAGI (reference sequence). V lost 3 bases and J 3 bases, leaving 6 bases between the germline ends. The CDR3 spells CASSYMGYEQYF. Written as DNA, the CDR3 is TGTGCCAGCAGTTATATGGGCTACGAGCAGTACTTC.

Only a few counts were recorded for this clone. This rearrangement joins TRBV9 to TRBJ1-4; the D gene is possibly TRBD1 (6 bases). CDR3 length: 15 amino acids. Trimming took off 3 bases at V and 4 bases at J, with 13 bases between the two ends. Looked up from germline, CDR1 is SGDLS and CDR2 is YYNGEE. The CDR3 sequence: CASSAAGAYNEKLFF. The DNA of the CDR3 is TGTGCCAGCAGCGCCGCAGGGGCTTATAATGAAAAACTGTTTTTT.

The chain combines TRBV25-1 with TRBJ2-1; D not certain. V was pared by 8 bases and J by 0 bases, with 8 bases between. The CDR3 sequence is 13 residues long. Germline loops: CDR1 MGHDK, CDR2 SYGVNS. The CDR3 loop is CASSFDSYNEQFF. In nucleotides, the CDR3 is TGTGCCAGCTCGTTCGACTCCTACAATGAGCAGTTCTTC. The variable domain in full, completed from reference TRBV25-1 and TRBJ2-1, reads EADIYQTPRYLVIGTGKKITLECSQTMGHDKMYWYQQDPGMELHLIHYSYGVNSTEKGDLSSESTVSRIRTEHFPLTLESARPSHTSQYLCASSFDSYNEQFFGPGTRLTVL.

This clone was seen only a few times. The chain carries TRBV30 and TRBJ2-5; the D gene is possibly TRBD2 (6 bases). Trimming left V 5 bases short and J 5 bases short, with 6 bases between. This CDR3 has 10 residues. From germline, CDR1 is GTSNPN and CDR2 SVGIG (reference sequence). The CDR3 is CAWAGETQYF. The CDR3 DNA is TGTGCCTGGGCGGGGGAGACCCAGTACTTC.

As regards this clone: Other DNA sequences from this sample encode an identical CDR3 as well. The CDR3 protein is CASSSDRENPGELFF. CDR3 in DNA: TGTGCCAGCAGCTCGGACAGGGAAAACCCCGGGGAGCTGTTTTTT. The chain is built from TRBV7-9 and TRBJ2-2; 8 bases line up with TRBD1. Germline values: CDR1 SEHNR, CDR2 FQNEAQ (reference sequence). Trimming at V came to 4 bases and at J to 6 bases, leaving 7 bases not matched to a gene. This CDR3 comprises 15 residues.

This clone occurred a few times. CDR3 coding DNA: TGTGCCAGCAGCCCACGGGGTCCCGGCACCGGGGAGCTGTTTTTT. Translated: CASSPRGPGTGELFF. The chain couples TRBV9 to TRBJ2-2; weak D call: TRBD2 (5 bases). CDR3 length equals 15 residues. CDR1 and CDR2 from the germline V gene are SGDLS and YYNGEE. The V and J ends lost 4 bases and 4 bases respectively, with 14 bases between them.

The V call is TRBV27, the J call TRBJ2-7, with TRBD1 matching over 8 bases. Germline V gene sequence: CDR1 MNHEY, CDR2 SMNVEV (reference sequence). V was pared by 5 bases and J by 2 bases, with 5 bases of the junction left unmatched. This CDR3 has 14 amino acids. DNA for the CDR3: TGTGCCAGCAGTATACCGGGACAGGCCTACGAGCAGTACTTC. Translating gives CASSIPGQAYEQYF.

This clone showed up just a few times. V usage is TRBV9 and J usage is TRBJ2-3; D is undetermined. CDR1 is SGDLS and CDR2 is YYNGEE in the germline V gene. Trimming pared 0 bases from V and 2 bases from J, leaving 13 bases between. This CDR3 contains 16 residues. CDR3 region: CASSVGYGLSTDTQYF. CDR3 in DNA: TGTGCCAGCAGCGTAGGTTATGGATTATCCACAGATACGCAGTATTTT.

The V gene is TRBV9, the J gene TRBJ2-2; 16 bases map to TRBD2. Germline-derived CDR1 and CDR2 are SGDLS and YYNGEE. Trimming cost V 2 bases and J 9 bases; bases outside gene matches: 10. The CDR3 length is 18 residues. The CDR3 reads CASSVGTSGRALGRELFF. In nucleotides, the CDR3 is TGTGCCAGCAGCGTTGGGACTAGCGGGAGGGCCCTTGGCCGGGAGCTGTTTTTT.

This clone was seen more than once but under ten times. The rearrangement links TRBV29-1 to TRBJ1-1; TRBD1 matches 8 bases. The CDR3 runs to 15 residues. V gave up 6 bases and J gave up 1 base; unmatched junction bases: 10. The germline CDR1 and CDR2 sequences are SQVTM and ANQGSEA. The CDR3 nucleotides are TGCAGCGTGGGGGGGGACAGGCAAACGAACACTGAAGCTTTCTTT. This gives the protein CSVGGDRQTNTEAFF.

DNA for the CDR3: TGTGCCAGCAGCGTAGAAATGGGGAGGAACACCGGGGAGCTGTTTTTT. Its protein is CASSVEMGRNTGELFF. The V gene is TRBV9, the J gene TRBJ2-2; TRBD2 might be the D (5 bases). With 0 bases removed from V and 1 base from J, the gap between germline ends came to 10 bases. The CDR3 extends over 16 amino acids. Germline V gives CDR1 SGDLS, CDR2 YYNGEE.

The J gene is TRBJ2-5, the V gene TRBV7-2; TRBD2 agrees at 11 bases. Germline CDR1 and CDR2: SGHTA and FQGNSA. Trimming removed 3 bases from V and 2 bases from J; junction bases left unmatched: 8. The CDR3 spans 17 residues. CDR3 coding DNA: TGTGCCAGCAGCTTGTCTAGCGGGAGGCGGGCTCAAGAGACCCAGTACTTC. Protein product: CASSLSSGRRAQETQYF.

The J gene is TRBJ1-5, the V gene TRBV7-2; no firm D call. V was shortened by 7 bases and J by 3 bases, with 7 bases between the two germline ends. The CDR3 covers 12 residues. Looked up from germline, CDR1 is SGHTA and CDR2 is FQGNSA. The DNA of the CDR3 is TGTGCCAGCACCGGCGCCAATCAGCCCCAGCATTTT. Its translation is CASTGANQPQHF.

The chain carries TRBV29-1 and TRBJ1-3; no definite D call. In germline, CDR1 is SQVTM, CDR2 ANQGSEA. The CDR3 runs to 12 residues. V lost 3 bases to trimming and J lost 7 bases, with 10 bases between them. The CDR3 loop is CSVDEGANTIYF. The CDR3 DNA sequence: TGCAGCGTTGACGAGGGCGCGAACACCATATATTTT.

The chain employs TRBV11-2 and TRBJ2-1, with 7 bases identical to TRBD2. V lost 1 base and J lost 5; bases outside the gene matches: 5. The CDR3 runs to 15 residues. From germline, CDR1 is SGHAT and CDR2 FQNNGV. Written as DNA, the CDR3 is TGTGCCAGCAGCTTAGGCGGGAGCTTCCACAATGAGCAGTTCTTC. Residues: CASSLGGSFHNEQFF.

The J gene is TRBJ2-3, the V gene TRBV7-2, with TRBD2 matching over 14 bases. Germline trimming cut 5 bases from V and 6 bases from J; bases unmatched to any gene: 10. This CDR3 is built from 17 residues. Per the germline V gene, CDR1 is SGHTA and CDR2 is FQGNSA. Here the CDR3 reads CASSAPGTSGGGDTQYF. CDR3 sequence (DNA): TGTGCCAGCAGCGCCCCAGGGACTAGCGGGGGAGGGGATACGCAGTATTTT. The whole variable domain, remainder taken from reference TRBV7-2 and TRBJ2-3, is GAGVSQSPSNKVTEKGKDVELRCDPISGHTALYWYRQSLGQGLEFLIYFQGNSAPDKSGLPSDRFSAERTGGSVSTLTIQRTQQEDSAVYLCASSAPGTSGGGDTQYFGPGTRLTVL.

The chain joins TRBV6-1 to TRBJ2-7; D uncertain. Germline V CDR1 and CDR2: MNHNS, SASEGT. The CDR3 spans 15 residues. Trimming left V 2 bases short and J 1 base short, with 12 bases between. This CDR3 reads CASSEYQVPSYEQYF. The CDR3 nucleotides read TGTGCCAGCAGTGAATATCAGGTACCTTCCTACGAGCAGTACTTC.

This clone was detected only a few times. The V gene is TRBV7-2, the J gene TRBJ2-2; D gene uncertain. V lost 2 bases and J 7 bases, leaving 8 bases between the germline ends. The CDR3 contains 13 residues. The germline V gene encodes CDR1 SGHTA and CDR2 FQGNSA. CDR3 amino acids: CASSLNSVGELFF. The CDR3 DNA is TGTGCCAGCAGCTTAAACAGCGTCGGGGAGCTGTTTTTT.

This clone occurred a few times. This chain connects TRBV4-1 to TRBJ1-1, with D perhaps matching TRBD1 (5 bases). Trimming stripped 4 bases from V and 3 bases from J, with 15 bases between. CDR1 is MGHRA, CDR2 YSYEKL, per germline. The CDR3 length is 15 residues. CDR3 protein: CASSLGRGGHTEAFF. The CDR3, as DNA: TGCGCCAGCAGCCTCGGCCGGGGCGGGCACACTGAAGCTTTCTTT.

This clone has just a few counts. The chain uses TRBV10-3 and TRBJ1-2; D remains ambiguous. CDR1 is ENHRY and CDR2 is SYGVKD in the germline V gene. V was shortened by 5 bases and J by 0 bases, with 13 bases between the two germline ends. The CDR3 consists of 15 residues. The CDR3 reads CAISPQQKANYGYTF. CDR3 nucleotides: TGTGCCATCAGTCCCCAGCAGAAAGCTAACTATGGCTACACCTTC.

This clone came up a few times. The V call is TRBV7-9, the J call TRBJ2-7; D is tentatively TRBD1 or TRBD2 (6 bases each). The CDR3 spans 14 residues. V dropped 2 bases and J dropped 3 bases, with 11 bases sitting between them. The V gene's germline CDR1 is SEHNR and CDR2 FQNEAQ (reference sequence). The DNA of the CDR3 is TGTGCCAGCAGCTTATGGGGGGCGGACTACGAGCAGTACTTC. This translates into CASSLWGADYEQYF.

V is TRBV5-1 and J is TRBJ2-5; D may be TRBD2 (6 bases). Germline CDR1 and CDR2: SGHRS and YFSETQ. The ends were cut back, 0 bases at V and 5 bases at J, with 11 bases in the middle. The CDR3 covers 14 residues. The CDR3: CASSLARAGETQYF. The CDR3 DNA reads as TGCGCCAGCAGCTTGGCCAGGGCGGGGGAGACCCAGTACTTC.

A few counts support this clone. This sequence joins TRBV4-2 and TRBJ1-5, with D perhaps matching TRBD1 (6 bases). The CDR3 has 13 amino acids. CDR1 and CDR2 from the germline V gene are LGHNA and YNFKEQ. Trimming left V 0 bases short and J 13 bases short, with 13 bases between. DNA of the CDR3: TGTGCCAGCAGCCAAGAGGCAGGGGCTAATCAGCATTTT. This codes for CASSQEAGANQHF.